The 25 T cell receptor beta chains reported below all come from one sample, sequenced in a study of T cell responses to AZD1222 COVID-19 vaccine. Sequencing was performed with immunoSEQ multiplex PCR; in TCRdb, only in-frame clones are kept and a portion is missing. The sample lists more than 85,000 clones, 88% occurring once. Sequences were derived from peripheral blood, sampled on day 0 of AZD1222 vaccination. Receptor source: an adult in good health.

The chain joins TRBV5-5 to TRBJ1-3; the D gene is possibly TRBD1 (6 bases). The CDR3 has 15 amino acids. The germline V and J ends were trimmed by 0 bases and 4 bases, with 11 bases remaining between them. Germline values: CDR1 SGHKS, CDR2 YYEKEE (reference sequence). CDR3 nucleotides: TGTGCCAGCAGCTTGGTCAGGGGCTACGGAAACACCATATATTTT. Translated, it gives CASSLVRGYGNTIYF.

The chain carries TRBV28 and TRBJ2-6; D gene uncertain. This CDR3 has 15 amino acids. In germline, CDR1 is MDHEN, CDR2 SYDVKM. V lost 4 bases to trimming and J lost 0 bases, with 7 bases between them. The CDR3 nucleotides are TGTGCCAGCAGTTCTCCCGCCTCTGGGGCCAACGTCCTGACTTTC. This translates into CASSSPASGANVLTF. The full variable domain, rest sourced from reference TRBV28 and TRBJ2-6, is DVKVTQSSRYLVKRTGEKVFLECVQDMDHENMFWYRQDPGLGLRLIYFSYDVKMKEKGDIPEGYSVSREKKERFSLILESASTNQTSMYLCASSSPASGANVLTFGAGSRLTVL.

This clone was recorded once. The chain has TRBV11-2 and TRBJ1-1, with TRBD1 as a possible D gene (5 bases). This CDR3 is 15 amino acids long. The V and J ends lost 5 bases and 2 bases respectively, with 15 bases between them. Germline V gives CDR1 SGHAT, CDR2 FQNNGV. This CDR3 is CASSPLGTGNTEAFF. The CDR3 DNA reads TGTGCCAGCAGCCCCCTGGGGACCGGTAACACTGAAGCTTTCTTT. Looking up the rest from reference TRBV11-2 and TRBJ1-1 gives the full variable domain: EAGVAQSPRYKIIEKRQSVAFWCNPISGHATLYWYQQILGQGPKLLIQFQNNGVVDDSQLPKDRFSAERLKGVDSTLKIQPAKLEDSAVYLCASSPLGTGNTEAFFGQGTRLTVV.

The rearrangement links TRBV9 to TRBJ2-7, with a weak D call TRBD1 (6 bases). Deletions cut 0 bases from V and 2 bases from J, with 15 bases between. The CDR3 loop spans 16 amino acids. CDR1 is SGDLS and CDR2 is YYNGEE in the germline V gene. CDR3 DNA: TGTGCCAGCAGCGTAGGGTCTAGTCGGGACACCTACGAGCAGTACTTC. Its translation is CASSVGSSRDTYEQYF.

The genes are TRBV19 and TRBJ2-4; D ambiguous. V was shortened by 9 bases and J by 8 bases, with 17 bases between the two germline ends. The germline gives CDR1 LNHDA, CDR2 SQIVND (reference sequence). The length of the CDR3 is 13 residues. The CDR3 loop is CASGINWKDIQYF. In nucleotides, the CDR3 is TGTGCCAGCGGAATAAACTGGAAGGACATTCAGTACTTC. Drawing the rest from reference TRBV19 and TRBJ2-4, the complete variable domain is DGGITQSPKYLFRKEGQNVTLSCEQNLNHDAMYWYRQDPGQGLRLIYYSQIVNDFQKGDIAEGYSVSREKKESFPLTVTSAQKNPTAFYLCASGINWKDIQYFGAGTRLSVL.

This clone was seen a single time. The chain carries TRBV3-1 (or the pseudogene TRBV3-2) and TRBJ2-4; TRBD2 might be the D (5 bases). Trimming left V 1 base short and J 6 bases short, with 7 bases between. The CDR3 extends over 13 amino acids. The V gene's germline CDR1 is LGHDT and CDR2 YNNKEL (reference sequence). In nucleotides, the CDR3 is TGTGCCAGCAGCCAAGGGGAGAGAAACATTCAGTACTTC. It codes for CASSQGERNIQYF.

The chain uses TRBV9 and TRBJ2-5; D gene uncertain. Germline CDR1 reads SGDLS; CDR2 reads YYNGEE. CDR3 length: 14 amino acids. Trimming removed 0 bases at V and 2 bases at J, with 8 bases between. Here the CDR3 DNA reads TGTGCCAGCAGCGTAGCGGGCAGACAAGAGACCCAGTACTTC. Protein product: CASSVAGRQETQYF.

The chain carries TRBV28 and TRBJ2-2; 8 positions agree with TRBD1. Looked up from germline, CDR1 is MDHEN and CDR2 is SYDVKM. J gave up 3 bases and V 6 bases, and 6 bases lay outside the gene matches. The CDR3 contains 15 residues. The CDR3 spells CASSSTGGYTGELFF. The CDR3 nucleotides are TGTGCCAGCAGCTCCACAGGGGGGTACACCGGGGAGCTGTTTTTT.

The V and J genes are TRBV10-3 and TRBJ2-1, with D hard to call. Germline CDR1 ENHRY, CDR2 SYGVKD. The CDR3 spans 13 residues. V lost 4 bases to trimming and J lost 5 bases, with 9 bases between them. In DNA form, the CDR3 reads TGTGCCATCAGTGGTGGGCCTCACAATGAGCAGTTCTTC. Translated: CAISGGPHNEQFF.

The chain has TRBV5-1 and TRBJ1-2; D is unclear. The CDR3 length is 14 residues. The germline V gene has CDR1 SGHRS and CDR2 YFSETQ. With 6 bases removed from V and 0 bases from J, the gap between germline ends came to 12 bases. For the CDR3, the DNA is TGCGCCAGCACACCAGGAGTCGCTAACTATGGCTACACCTTC. Residues: CASTPGVANYGYTF.

The chain joins TRBV5-4 to TRBJ2-1; D could derive from TRBD1 or TRBD2 (5 bases each). Germline CDR1 is SGHNT and CDR2 is YYREEE (reference sequence). V was cut by 8 bases and J by 8 bases, with 26 bases left in between. The CDR3 length is 16 residues. The CDR3 sequence is CASSMGTTGPLDEQFF. In DNA, the CDR3 is TGTGCCAGTTCAATGGGGACCACGGGGCCTCTGGATGAGCAGTTCTTC.

The chain combines TRBV4-1 with TRBJ1-2; the D gene is possibly TRBD1 (5 bases). Trimming left V 2 bases short and J 2 bases short, with 6 bases between. Germline lookup yields CDR1 MGHRA and CDR2 YSYEKL. The CDR3 is 13 amino acids. CDR3 region: CASSQQGNYGYTF. CDR3 nucleotides: TGCGCCAGCAGCCAACAGGGAAACTATGGCTACACCTTC.

This chain joins TRBV14 and TRBJ2-1; 10 nucleotides agree with TRBD1. The V segment lost 2 bases and the J segment 6 bases; nucleotides outside the gene matches: 7. Per germline, CDR1 SGHDN and CDR2 FVKESK. The CDR3 covers 16 residues. The CDR3 region has the DNA TGTGCCAGCAGCCAATTGGTGGGACAGGGGATCAATGAGCAGTTCTTC. This codes for CASSQLVGQGINEQFF.

This clone has just a few counts. This chain joins TRBV27 and TRBJ2-7; 8 positions match TRBD2. The CDR3 has 12 amino acids. Trimming took 2 bases from V and 6 from J; bases not matched to a gene: 0. The germline V gene encodes CDR1 MNHEY and CDR2 SMNVEV (reference sequence). This chain's CDR3 is CASSLLAGEQYF. CDR3 in DNA: TGTGCCAGCAGTTTACTAGCGGGCGAGCAGTACTTC.

The rearrangement joins TRBV6-5 to TRBJ2-5; possible D gene TRBD2, 6 bases. This CDR3 is 15 amino acids long. CDR1 and CDR2 from the germline V gene are MNHEY and SVGAGI. V gave up 2 bases and J gave up 4 bases, with 14 bases separating them. The CDR3 reads CASSYGRLVGETQYF. CDR3 bases: TGTGCCAGCAGTTACGGCAGACTAGTCGGAGAGACCCAGTACTTC.

The chain links TRBV5-4 to TRBJ2-7, with 7 bases lining up with TRBD2. The CDR3 runs 14 residues. Germline-derived CDR1 and CDR2 are SGHNT and YYREEE (reference sequence). The V gene end was trimmed by 4 bases and the J gene end by 2 bases; junction bases not matched to a gene: 6. The CDR3 is CASSPGGQTYEQYF. CDR3 DNA sequence: TGTGCCAGCAGCCCGGGGGGTCAGACCTACGAGCAGTACTTC.

This chain joins TRBV5-1 and TRBJ2-2; TRBD1 might be the D (6 bases). The CDR3 length is 16 residues. Trimming cost V 4 bases and J 4 bases, with 17 bases left between them. Per germline, CDR1 SGHRS and CDR2 YFSETQ. This CDR3 reads CASSIRDITFTGELFF. CDR3 DNA sequence: TGCGCCAGCAGCATCCGGGACATCACGTTCACCGGGGAGCTGTTTTTT.

This chain connects TRBV5-1 to TRBJ2-7, with D possibly TRBD2 on 6 matching bases. The CDR3 extends over 14 amino acids. V shed 4 bases and J shed 5 bases, with 16 bases lying between them. In germline, CDR1 is SGHRS, CDR2 YFSETQ. For the CDR3, the DNA is TGCGCCAGCAGCGCGGGACCGAGTCGGGACGAGCAGTACTTC. This translates into CASSAGPSRDEQYF.

The chain combines TRBV10-1 with TRBJ2-1; TRBD1 aligns across 9 bases. Germline CDR1 is WNHNN and CDR2 is SYGVQD (reference sequence). With 3 bases clipped from V and 2 bases from J, the junction kept 5 bases outside the gene matches. CDR3 length: 16 amino acids. Here the CDR3 DNA reads TGCGCCAGCAGTGATGTCCGGACAGGGGCCTACAATGAGCAGTTCTTC. This gives the protein CASSDVRTGAYNEQFF.

V gene TRBV19 combines with J gene TRBJ1-4, with TRBD1 matching 9 bases. V gave up 0 bases and J gave up 10 bases; unmatched junction bases: 12. Germline assignment: CDR1 LNHDA and CDR2 SQIVND (reference sequence). The CDR3 extends over 17 amino acids. In nucleotides, the CDR3 is TGTGCCAGTAGTATAGATTTGGGACAGGGTCAACAGGGAAAACTGTTTTTT. Translating gives CASSIDLGQGQQGKLFF. Complete variable domain (other parts from reference TRBV19 and TRBJ1-4): DGGITQSPKYLFRKEGQNVTLSCEQNLNHDAMYWYRQDPGQGLRLIYYSQIVNDFQKGDIAEGYSVSREKKESFPLTVTSAQKNPTAFYLCASSIDLGQGQQGKLFFGSGTQLSVL.

This chain connects TRBV7-2 to TRBJ2-7; 12 bases are shared with TRBD2. This CDR3 is 15 amino acids long. V lost 5 bases and J lost 6; bases outside the gene matches: 8. CDR1 and CDR2 from the germline V gene are SGHTA and FQGNSA. This chain's CDR3 is CASSPQLAGGGEQYF. In DNA, the CDR3 is TGTGCCAGCAGCCCCCAACTAGCGGGAGGAGGCGAGCAGTACTTC.

The chain combines TRBV5-5 with TRBJ2-1, with 10 bases identical to TRBD2. CDR3 size: 13 residues. The germline V gene encodes CDR1 SGHKS and CDR2 YYEKEE (reference sequence). The CDR3 DNA is TGTTCTAGCGGGAGTGGTCCCTACAATGAGCAGTTCTTC. Amino acids: CSSGSGPYNEQFF.

The chain joins TRBV28 to TRBJ2-7, with 7 bases that match TRBD2. The CDR3 sequence is 15 residues long. The junction had 12 bases not matched to a gene; V was cut back by 4 bases and J by 6 bases. Germline V CDR1 and CDR2: MDHEN, SYDVKM. Written as DNA, the CDR3 is TGTGCCAGCAGTTCGTCCGGGAGCGGGACGTTCGAGCAGTACTTC. Protein: CASSSSGSGTFEQYF.

This chain uses TRBV27 with TRBJ2-1, with 10 bases aligning to TRBD2. The germline gives CDR1 MNHEY, CDR2 SMNVEV (reference sequence). The CDR3 runs to 16 residues. Trimming took 2 bases from V and 7 from J; bases not matched to a gene: 8. The CDR3 region is CASSLGLAGVENEQFF. For the CDR3, the DNA is TGTGCCAGCAGTTTAGGGCTAGCGGGAGTTGAAAATGAGCAGTTCTTC.

This clone has only a few counts. V is TRBV5-1 and J is TRBJ2-5, with 7 bases identical to TRBD1. This CDR3 has 13 residues. The junction had 7 bases not matched to a gene; V was cut back by 4 bases and J by 7 bases. Per the germline V gene, CDR1 is SGHRS and CDR2 is YFSETQ. The CDR3 DNA is TGCGCCAGCAGCGAGGGACAGCATGCGACCCAGTACTTC. This codes for CASSEGQHATQYF.